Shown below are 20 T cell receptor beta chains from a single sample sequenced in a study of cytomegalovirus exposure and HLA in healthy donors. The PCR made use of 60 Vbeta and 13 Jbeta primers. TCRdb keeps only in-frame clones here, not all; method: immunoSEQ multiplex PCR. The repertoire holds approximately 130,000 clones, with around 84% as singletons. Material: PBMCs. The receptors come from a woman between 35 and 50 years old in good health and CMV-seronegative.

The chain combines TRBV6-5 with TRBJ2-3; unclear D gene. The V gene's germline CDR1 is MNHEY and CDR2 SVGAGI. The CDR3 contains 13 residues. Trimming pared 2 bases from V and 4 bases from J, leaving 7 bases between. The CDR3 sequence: CASSYGTADTQYF. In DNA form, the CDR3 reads TGTGCCAGCAGTTACGGAACAGCAGATACGCAGTATTTT.

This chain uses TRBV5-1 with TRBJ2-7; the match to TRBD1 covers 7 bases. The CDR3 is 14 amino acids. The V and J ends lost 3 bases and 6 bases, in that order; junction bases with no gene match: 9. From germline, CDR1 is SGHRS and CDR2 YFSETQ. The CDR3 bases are TGCGCCAGCAGCTCGGGACAGCCTCTGATCGAGCAGTACTTC. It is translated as CASSSGQPLIEQYF.

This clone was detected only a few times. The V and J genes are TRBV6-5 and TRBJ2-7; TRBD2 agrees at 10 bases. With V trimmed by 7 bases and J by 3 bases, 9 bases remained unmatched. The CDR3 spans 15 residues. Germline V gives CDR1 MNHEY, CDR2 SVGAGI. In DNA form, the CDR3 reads TGTGCCAGCAAACCCCGGCCTAGCGGGAGCTACGAGCAGTACTTC. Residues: CASKPRPSGSYEQYF.

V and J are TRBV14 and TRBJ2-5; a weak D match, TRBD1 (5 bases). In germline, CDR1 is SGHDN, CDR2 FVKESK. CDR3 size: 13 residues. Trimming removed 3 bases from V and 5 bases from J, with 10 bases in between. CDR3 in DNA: TGTGCCAGCAGCCAGGGGCTGGGGGAGACCCAGTACTTC. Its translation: CASSQGLGETQYF.

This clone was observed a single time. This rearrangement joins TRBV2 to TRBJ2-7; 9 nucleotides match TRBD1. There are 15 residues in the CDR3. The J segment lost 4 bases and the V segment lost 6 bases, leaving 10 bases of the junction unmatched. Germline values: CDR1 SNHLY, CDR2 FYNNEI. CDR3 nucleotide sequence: TGTGCCAGCAGGACTCCGACAGGGGGATGGTACGAGCAGTACTTC. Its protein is CASRTPTGGWYEQYF.

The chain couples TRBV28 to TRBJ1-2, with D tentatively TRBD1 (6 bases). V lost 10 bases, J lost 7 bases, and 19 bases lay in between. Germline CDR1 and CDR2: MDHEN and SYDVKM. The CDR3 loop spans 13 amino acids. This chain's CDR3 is CANRALPGGGYTF. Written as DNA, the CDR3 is TGTGCCAACAGGGCACTCCCGGGAGGTGGCTACACCTTC.

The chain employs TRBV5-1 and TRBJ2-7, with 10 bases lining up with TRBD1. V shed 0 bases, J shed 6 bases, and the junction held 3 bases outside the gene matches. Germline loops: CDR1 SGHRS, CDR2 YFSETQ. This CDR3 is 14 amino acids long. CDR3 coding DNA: TGCGCCAGCAGCTTGGAGGGACAGGGGCTCGAGCAGTACTTC. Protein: CASSLEGQGLEQYF.

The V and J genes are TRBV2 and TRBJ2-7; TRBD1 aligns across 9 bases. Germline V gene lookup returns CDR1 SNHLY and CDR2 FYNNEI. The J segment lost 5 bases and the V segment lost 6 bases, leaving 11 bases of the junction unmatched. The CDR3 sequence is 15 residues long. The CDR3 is CASRVPGTGIHEQYF. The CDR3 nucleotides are TGTGCCAGCAGAGTCCCCGGGACAGGGATCCACGAGCAGTACTTC.

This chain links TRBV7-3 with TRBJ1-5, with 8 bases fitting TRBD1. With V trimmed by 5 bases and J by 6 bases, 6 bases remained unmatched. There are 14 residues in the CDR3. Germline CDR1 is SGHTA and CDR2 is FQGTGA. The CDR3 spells CASSPTGGGQPQHF. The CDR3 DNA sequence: TGTGCCAGCAGCCCCACAGGGGGGGGTCAGCCCCAGCATTTT.

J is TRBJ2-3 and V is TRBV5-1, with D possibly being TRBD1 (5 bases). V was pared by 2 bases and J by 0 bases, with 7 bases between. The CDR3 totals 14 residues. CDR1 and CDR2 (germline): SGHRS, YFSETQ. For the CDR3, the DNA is TGCGCCAGCAGCTTAACAGGTAGCACAGATACGCAGTATTTT. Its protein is CASSLTGSTDTQYF.

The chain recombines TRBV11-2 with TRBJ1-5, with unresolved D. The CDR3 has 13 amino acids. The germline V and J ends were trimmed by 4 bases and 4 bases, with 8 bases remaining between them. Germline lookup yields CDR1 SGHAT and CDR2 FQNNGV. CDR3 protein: CASSSAENQPQHF. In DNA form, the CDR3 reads TGTGCCAGCAGCTCCGCGGAGAATCAGCCCCAGCATTTT.

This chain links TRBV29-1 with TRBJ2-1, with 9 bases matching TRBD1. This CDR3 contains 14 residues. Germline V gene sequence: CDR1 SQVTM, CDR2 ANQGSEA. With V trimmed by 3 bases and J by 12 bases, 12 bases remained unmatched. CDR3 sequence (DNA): TGCAGCGTTGATTTCCCCGGGACAGGGCGTGGGCAGTTCTTC. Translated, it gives CSVDFPGTGRGQFF.

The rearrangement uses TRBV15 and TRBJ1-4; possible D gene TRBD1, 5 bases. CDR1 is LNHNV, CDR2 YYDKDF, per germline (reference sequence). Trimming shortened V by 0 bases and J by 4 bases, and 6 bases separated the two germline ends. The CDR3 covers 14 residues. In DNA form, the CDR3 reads TGTGCCACCAGCAGAGATCAGGGTAATGAAAAACTGTTTTTT. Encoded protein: CATSRDQGNEKLFF. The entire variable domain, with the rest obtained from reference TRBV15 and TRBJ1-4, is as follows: DAMVIQNPRYQVTQFGKPVTLSCSQTLNHNVMYWYQQKSSQAPKLLFHYYDKDFNNEADTPDNFQSRRPNTSFCFLDIRSPGLGDTAMYLCATSRDQGNEKLFFGSGTQLSVL.

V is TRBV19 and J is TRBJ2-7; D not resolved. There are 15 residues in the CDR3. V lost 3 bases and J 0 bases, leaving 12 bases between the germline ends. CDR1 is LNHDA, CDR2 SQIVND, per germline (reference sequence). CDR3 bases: TGTGCCAGTAGTATTGGGCACGGCCGCTCCTACGAGCAGTACTTC. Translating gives CASSIGHGRSYEQYF.

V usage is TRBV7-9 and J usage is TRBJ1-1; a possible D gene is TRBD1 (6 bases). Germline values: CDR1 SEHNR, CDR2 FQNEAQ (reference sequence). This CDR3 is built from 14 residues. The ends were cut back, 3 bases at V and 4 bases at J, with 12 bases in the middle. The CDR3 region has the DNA TGTGCCAGCAGCTTCCGGGGGGGCGGCACTGAAGCTTTCTTT. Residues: CASSFRGGGTEAFF.

CDR3: CASSPGQGGSYEQYF. Written as DNA, the CDR3 is TGTGCCAGCAGCCCAGGACAGGGAGGTTCCTACGAGCAGTACTTC. This chain connects TRBV11-2 to TRBJ2-7; 8 nucleotides align to TRBD1. This CDR3 has 15 amino acids. V shed 5 bases and J 1 base; nucleotides not matched to a gene: 7. The germline CDR1 and CDR2 sequences are SGHAT and FQNNGV. The whole variable domain, remainder taken from reference TRBV11-2 and TRBJ2-7, is EAGVAQSPRYKIIEKRQSVAFWCNPISGHATLYWYQQILGQGPKLLIQFQNNGVVDDSQLPKDRFSAERLKGVDSTLKIQPAKLEDSAVYLCASSPGQGGSYEQYFGPGTRLTVT.

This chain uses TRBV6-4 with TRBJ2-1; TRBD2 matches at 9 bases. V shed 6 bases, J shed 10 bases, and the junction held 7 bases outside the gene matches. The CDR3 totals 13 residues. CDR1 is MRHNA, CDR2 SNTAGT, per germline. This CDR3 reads CASSSLAGQEQFF. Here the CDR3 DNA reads TGTGCCAGCAGCTCTCTAGCGGGACAGGAGCAGTTCTTC.

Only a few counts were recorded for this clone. CDR3 DNA sequence: TGTGCCACCAGCACCGCGGCGGGCGGCTACACCTTC. The encoded protein is CATSTAAGGYTF. V usage is TRBV15 and J usage is TRBJ1-2; no clear D gene. The CDR3 loop spans 12 amino acids. Trimming pared 4 bases from V and 8 bases from J, leaving 11 bases between. CDR1 is LNHNV and CDR2 is YYDKDF in the germline V gene (reference sequence). The full variable domain, its missing parts supplied by reference TRBV15 and TRBJ1-2, is DAMVIQNPRYQVTQFGKPVTLSCSQTLNHNVMYWYQQKSSQAPKLLFHYYDKDFNNEADTPDNFQSRRPNTSFCFLDIRSPGLGDTAMYLCATSTAAGGYTFGSGTRLTVV.

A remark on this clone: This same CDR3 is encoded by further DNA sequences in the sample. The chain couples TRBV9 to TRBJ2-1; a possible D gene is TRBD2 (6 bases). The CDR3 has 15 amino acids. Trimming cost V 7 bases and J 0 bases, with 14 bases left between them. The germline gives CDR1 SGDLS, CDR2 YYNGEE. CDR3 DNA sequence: TGTGCCAGCTCTTGGCGGGACCGCTCCTACAATGAGCAGTTCTTC. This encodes CASSWRDRSYNEQFF.

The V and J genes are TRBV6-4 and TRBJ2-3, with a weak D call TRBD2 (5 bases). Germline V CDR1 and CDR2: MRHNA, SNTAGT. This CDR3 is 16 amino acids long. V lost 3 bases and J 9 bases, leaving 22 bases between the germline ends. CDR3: CASSEATITLLGTQYF. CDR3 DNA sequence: TGTGCCAGCAGTGAAGCCACCATTACACTACTAGGGACGCAGTATTTT.